Described below is a single T cell receptor (beta chain) sequence and its context. This entry belongs to a study of cytotoxic CD8 clonotypes in ibrutinib-treated CLL. Data came from immunoSEQ multiplex PCR; TCRdb stores just in-frame clones and leaves some out. The sample has about 130,000 clones; around 80% are singletons. The sequence derives from a human donor with chronic lymphocytic leukemia. The sequences come from PBMCs, collected after 12 months of ibrutinib treatment.

The CDR3: CAISERPGSSTDTQYF. In nucleotides, the CDR3 is TGTGCCATCAGTGAGAGGCCCGGATCCTCCACAGATACGCAGTATTTT. V and J are TRBV10-3 and TRBJ2-3, with D hard to call. CDR1 and CDR2 from the germline V gene are ENHRY and SYGVKD. V dropped 2 bases and J dropped 2 bases, with 14 bases sitting between them. This CDR3 comprises 16 residues.